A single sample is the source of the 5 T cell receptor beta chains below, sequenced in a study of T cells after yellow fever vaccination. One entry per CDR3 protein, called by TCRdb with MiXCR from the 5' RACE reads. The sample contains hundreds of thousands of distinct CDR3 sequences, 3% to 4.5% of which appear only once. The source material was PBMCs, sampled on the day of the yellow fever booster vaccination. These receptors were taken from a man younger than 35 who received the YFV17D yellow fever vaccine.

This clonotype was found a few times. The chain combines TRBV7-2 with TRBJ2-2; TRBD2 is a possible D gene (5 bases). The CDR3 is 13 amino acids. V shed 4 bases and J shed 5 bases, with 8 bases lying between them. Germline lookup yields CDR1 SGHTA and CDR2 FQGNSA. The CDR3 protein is CASSSTRTGELFF. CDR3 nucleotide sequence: TGTGCCAGCAGCTCCACTAGGACCGGGGAGCTGTTTTTT.

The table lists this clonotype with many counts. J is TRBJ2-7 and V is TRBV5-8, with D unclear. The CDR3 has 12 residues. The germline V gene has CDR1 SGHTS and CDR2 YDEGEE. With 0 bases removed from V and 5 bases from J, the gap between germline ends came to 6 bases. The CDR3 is CASSLASNEQYV. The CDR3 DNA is TGTGCCAGCAGCTTGGCCTCGAACGAGCAGTACGTC.

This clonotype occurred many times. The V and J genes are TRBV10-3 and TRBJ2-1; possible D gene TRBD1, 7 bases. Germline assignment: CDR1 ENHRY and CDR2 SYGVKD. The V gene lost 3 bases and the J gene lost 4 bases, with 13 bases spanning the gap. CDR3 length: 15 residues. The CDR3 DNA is TGTGCCATCAGTGATATGCCAGGGGGGTACAATGAGCAGTTCTTC. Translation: CAISDMPGGYNEQFF.

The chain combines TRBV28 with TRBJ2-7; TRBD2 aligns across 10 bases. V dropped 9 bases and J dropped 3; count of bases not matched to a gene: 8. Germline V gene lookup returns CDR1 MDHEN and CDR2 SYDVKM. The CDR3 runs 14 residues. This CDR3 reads CASSIAGGGYEQYV. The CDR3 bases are TGTGCCAGTAGCATAGCGGGGGGAGGCTACGAGCAGTACGTC.

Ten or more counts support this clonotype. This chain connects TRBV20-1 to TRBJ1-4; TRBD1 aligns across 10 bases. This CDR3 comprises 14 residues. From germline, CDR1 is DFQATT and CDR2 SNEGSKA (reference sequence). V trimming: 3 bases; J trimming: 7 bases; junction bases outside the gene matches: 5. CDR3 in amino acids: CSARPTGGLEKLFF. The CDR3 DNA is TGCAGTGCTAGGCCGACAGGGGGCCTTGAAAAACTGTTTTTT.